This note documents a single T cell receptor beta chain sequence. Its antigen remains unknown. The sample comes from a study of cytomegalovirus exposure and HLA in healthy donors. CDR1 is MNHNS, CDR2 SASEGT, per germline. Trimming stripped 2 bases from V and 2 bases from J, with 7 bases between. CDR3 length: 14 residues. Study-wide findings and caveats: Reportedly, diagnosis of cytomegalovirus status by the classifier showed high specificity and sensitivity.

The donors were part of the validation cohort of roughly 130 subjects. That cohort was separate from the first cohort, which comprised 500 to 850 subjects. Using immunoSEQ multiplex PCR, the repertoire was profiled, and TCRdb retains in-frame clones only, with some absent. Of 95,000 to 150,000 clones in the sample, approximately 87% are singletons; the top ten hold 2.1%. This clonotype originated in a young woman in good health and CMV-seronegative. The genes are TRBV6-1 and TRBJ1-3; D remains ambiguous. The sequenced sample was PBMCs. This chain's CDR3 is CASSELGTGNTIYF. The CDR3, as DNA: TGTGCCAGCAGTGAACTTGGCACTGGAAACACCATATATTTT.